The rows below give T cell receptor beta chains drawn from one sample of a study of shared clonotypes between healthy human individuals. Generated by immunoSEQ multiplex PCR, the TCRdb table keeps only in-frame clones and is missing some. The sample carries about a million clones, about 74% recorded once. The material sequenced was memory CD4+ T cells sorted from blood. The receptors originated from a man aged 18-30 years in good health. Both conserved end residues are part of each CDR3. D genes are given only for firm matches. Clone size is shown for a subset of rows, as once, few, many or a class of expanded clone.

clone_size | j_call | v_call | d_call | cdr3_nt | cdr3_aa
few | TRBJ1-2 | TRBV9 | TRBD1 | TGTGCCAGCAGCGTAGTGGGGACAGGGTACTATGGCTACACCTTC | CASSVVGTGYYGYTF
many | TRBJ2-6 | TRBV10-3 | . | TGTGCCATCCCCGGGGACTCTGGGGCCAACGTCCTGACTTTC | CAIPGDSGANVLTF
. | TRBJ2-1 | TRBV6-4 | . | TGTGCCAGCAGGGGGACGGAAAAGAGCGGTGAGCAGTTCTTC | CASRGTEKSGEQFF
. | TRBJ2-7 | TRBV5-6 | TRBD1 | TGTGCCAGCAGCTTGGCCGGGACAGGGACAAGCGAGCAGTACTTC | CASSLAGTGTSEQYF
. | TRBJ1-1 | TRBV2 | . | TGTGCCAGCACCCAGGCGATGTACACTGAAGCTTTCTTT | CASTQAMYTEAFF
many | TRBJ2-3 | TRBV6-4 | . | TGTGCCAGCAGCGCCTCCGGGGAGGCAGATACGCAGTATTTT | CASSASGEADTQYF
. | TRBJ1-2 | TRBV4-1 | . | TGCGCCAGCAGCCAGCTTACAGGATCGAACTATGGCTACACCTTC | CASSQLTGSNYGYTF
once | TRBJ2-7 | TRBV28 | TRBD2 | TGTGCCAGCAGCTCCGGGACTAGCGCCTACGAGCAGTACTTC | CASSSGTSAYEQYF
. | TRBJ2-1 | TRBV15 | . | TGTGCCACCAGCAGAGATAAAACGGGGGTCTACAATGAGCAGTTCTTC | CATSRDKTGVYNEQFF
once | TRBJ2-1 | TRBV5-6 | TRBD1 | TGTGCCAGCAGCGACAGGGGCCACTACAATGAGCAGTTCTTC | CASSDRGHYNEQFF
. | TRBJ1-5 | TRBV19 | . | TGTGCCAGTAGGGGGAGGGGTGAATATCAGCCCCAGCATTTT | CASRGRGEYQPQHF
. | TRBJ2-1 | TRBV6-6 | . | TGTGCCAGCAGCGGACAGCTCAATGAGCAGTTCTTC | CASSGQLNEQFF
once | TRBJ1-6 | TRBV5-4 | . | TGTGCCAGCAGCTTGAGGGATGCAGGTTCACCCCTCCACTTT | CASSLRDAGSPLHF
. | TRBJ1-2 | TRBV4-3 | TRBD1 | TGCGCCAGCAGCCAAGATAGTGGGACAGTAGACTATGGCTACACCTTC | CASSQDSGTVDYGYTF
. | TRBJ2-5 | TRBV10-3 | . | TGTGCCATCAGTGAGTCAGCTTTAGAGACCCAGTACTTC | CAISESALETQYF
. | TRBJ2-6 | TRBV2 | TRBD2 | TGTGCCAGCAGCCCCGTCGGGGGTTTTAGCGGGATTACATCTGGGGCCAACGTCCTGACTTTC | CASSPVGGFSGITSGANVLTF
. | TRBJ1-1 | TRBV6-6 | . | TGTGCCAGCATATCGGGGTTCACTGAAGCTTTCTTT | CASISGFTEAFF
. | TRBJ2-5 | TRBV19 | . | TGTGCCAGTAGAGGGAGTGCCGAGACCCAGTACTTC | CASRGSAETQYF